A selection of T cell receptor beta chains follows, all from one sample in a study of blood T cell repertoires in COVID-19. Using immunoSEQ multiplex PCR, the repertoire was profiled, and TCRdb retains in-frame clones only, with some absent. The sample holds around 480,000 clones, 88% seen once. The sample consisted of peripheral blood. The receptors shown here come from a woman aged 45-59 years with COVID-19, enrolled during active disease. Each CDR3 is given with its conserved first and last residue. D genes are given only for firm matches. Where a row states a size, it is once, few, many or the class of an expanded clone; other rows omit it.

v_gene	abundance	j_gene	d_gene	CDR3nt	CDR3aa
TRBV3-1/TRBV3-2	.	TRBJ1-2	TRBD1	TGTGCCAGCAGTCGCAATAACAGGGGGCGAGGCTACACCTTC	CASSRNNRGRGYTF
TRBV3-1/TRBV3-2	.	TRBJ1-1	TRBD1	TGTGCCAGCAGTTTTGGACAGGTAAACACTGAAGCTTTCTTT	CASSFGQVNTEAFF
TRBV30	.	TRBJ2-1	TRBD2	TGTGCCTGGAGTGAGGAAGCGGGGGGCCACAATGAGCAGTTCTTC	CAWSEEAGGHNEQFF
TRBV5-5	few	TRBJ1-6	.	TGTGCCAGCAGCTTTATCCGTGGGCAGGTAGATTCACCCCTCCACTTT	CASSFIRGQVDSPLHF
TRBV28	.	TRBJ1-5	.	TGTGCCAGCAGTCCGATGGGCCACAGGAATCAGCCCCAGCATTTT	CASSPMGHRNQPQHF
TRBV4-1	.	TRBJ2-3	TRBD2	TGCGCCAGCAGCCAAGAATTAGGGCGGGGGGGCCTGGATACGCAGTATTTT	CASSQELGRGGLDTQYF
TRBV5-1	few	TRBJ2-3	.	TGCGCCAGCAGCCAATTACAGGGAAGAGCCACAGATACGCAGTATTTT	CASSQLQGRATDTQYF
TRBV11-2	.	TRBJ2-7	TRBD1	TGTGCCAGCAGCTTATTTGGGGGGACAGGGGACGGAGAGCAGTACTTC	CASSLFGGTGDGEQYF
TRBV30	.	TRBJ1-2	TRBD1	TGTGCCTGGAGCCAATACCGACAGGGCTATGGCTACACCTTC	CAWSQYRQGYGYTF
TRBV19	.	TRBJ1-5	TRBD1	TGTGCCAGTAAACCCTACCCGGACAGGGGAAATCAGCCCCAGCATTTT	CASKPYPDRGNQPQHF